What follows describes a single T cell receptor beta chain. This record comes from a study of blood T cell repertoires in COVID-19. Study as a whole: COVID-19 samples from acute and convalescent phases originated in the United States, Italy and Spain. T cells, B-cell-depleted T cells, or PBMCs provided the cDNA or gDNA that served as material.

Per the original data handling: Amplification of reference gene primers provided the estimated nucleated cell counts. TCRdb keeps only in-frame clones here, not all; method: immunoSEQ multiplex PCR. The V and J calls and the clone size are those of that table, but D and trimming were determined from the DNA. The sample has 150,000 to 200,000 clones, around 80% seen once. During active infection, Seattle patients enrolled and were then monitored through disease. The TCR was taken from a woman aged 80 or older with COVID-19, enrolled during active disease. The specimen was peripheral blood.

CDR3 coding DNA: TGTGCCAGCAGCCGAGACGAGCAGTACTTC. As protein: CASSRDEQYF. The chain links TRBV11-3 to TRBJ2-7; D unclear. The CDR3 has 10 amino acids. CDR1 SGHNT and CDR2 YENEEA come from the germline V gene. Between the trimmed V and J ends, which lost 5 bases and 5 bases, there was a span of 4 bases.